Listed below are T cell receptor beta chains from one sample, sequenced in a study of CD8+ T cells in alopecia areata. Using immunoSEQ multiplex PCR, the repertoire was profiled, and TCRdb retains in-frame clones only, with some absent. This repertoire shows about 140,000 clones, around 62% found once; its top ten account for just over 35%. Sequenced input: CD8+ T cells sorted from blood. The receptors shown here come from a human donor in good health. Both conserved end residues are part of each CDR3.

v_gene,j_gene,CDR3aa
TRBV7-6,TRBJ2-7,CASSLATSNEQYF
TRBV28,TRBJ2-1,CASSQQQTGDRQFF
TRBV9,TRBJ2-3,CASSVEAVSTDTQYF
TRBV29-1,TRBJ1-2,CSVVGGDNYGYTF
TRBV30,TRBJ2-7,CAWSQWAGYEQYF
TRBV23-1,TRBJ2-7,CASIRTSGGSYEQYF
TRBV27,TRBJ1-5,CASSLSPAQPQHF
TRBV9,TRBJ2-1,CASSVADQINEQFF
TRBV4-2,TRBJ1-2,CASSQGWDSTRDGYTF
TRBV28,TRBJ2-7,CASSPRTSGRARTGEQYF
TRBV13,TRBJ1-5,CASSLNGNQPQHF
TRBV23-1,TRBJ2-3,CASSLRRGSGTDTQYF
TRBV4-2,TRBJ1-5,CASSQEGSLAQPQHF
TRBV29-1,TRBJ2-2,CSAVGTGELFF
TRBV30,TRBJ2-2,CAWSVGATGELFF
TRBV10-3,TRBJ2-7,CAISESDSSYEQYF
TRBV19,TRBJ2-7,CASSAGPAYEQYF
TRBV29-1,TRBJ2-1,CSVGQNNEQFF
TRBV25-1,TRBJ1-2,CASSGTGGWGYTF
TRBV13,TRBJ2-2,CASSPRSGTGELFF